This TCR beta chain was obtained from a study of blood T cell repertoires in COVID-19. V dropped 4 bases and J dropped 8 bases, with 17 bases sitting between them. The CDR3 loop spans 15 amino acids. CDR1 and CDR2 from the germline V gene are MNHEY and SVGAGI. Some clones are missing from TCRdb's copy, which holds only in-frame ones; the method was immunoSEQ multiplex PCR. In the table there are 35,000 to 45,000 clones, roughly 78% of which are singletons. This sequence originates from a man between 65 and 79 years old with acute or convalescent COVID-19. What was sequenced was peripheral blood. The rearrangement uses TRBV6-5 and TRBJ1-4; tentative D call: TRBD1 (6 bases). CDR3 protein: CASSLSGHQGEKLFF. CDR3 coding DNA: TGTGCCAGCAGTTTGTCCGGCCATCAGGGGGAAAAACTGTTTTTT.